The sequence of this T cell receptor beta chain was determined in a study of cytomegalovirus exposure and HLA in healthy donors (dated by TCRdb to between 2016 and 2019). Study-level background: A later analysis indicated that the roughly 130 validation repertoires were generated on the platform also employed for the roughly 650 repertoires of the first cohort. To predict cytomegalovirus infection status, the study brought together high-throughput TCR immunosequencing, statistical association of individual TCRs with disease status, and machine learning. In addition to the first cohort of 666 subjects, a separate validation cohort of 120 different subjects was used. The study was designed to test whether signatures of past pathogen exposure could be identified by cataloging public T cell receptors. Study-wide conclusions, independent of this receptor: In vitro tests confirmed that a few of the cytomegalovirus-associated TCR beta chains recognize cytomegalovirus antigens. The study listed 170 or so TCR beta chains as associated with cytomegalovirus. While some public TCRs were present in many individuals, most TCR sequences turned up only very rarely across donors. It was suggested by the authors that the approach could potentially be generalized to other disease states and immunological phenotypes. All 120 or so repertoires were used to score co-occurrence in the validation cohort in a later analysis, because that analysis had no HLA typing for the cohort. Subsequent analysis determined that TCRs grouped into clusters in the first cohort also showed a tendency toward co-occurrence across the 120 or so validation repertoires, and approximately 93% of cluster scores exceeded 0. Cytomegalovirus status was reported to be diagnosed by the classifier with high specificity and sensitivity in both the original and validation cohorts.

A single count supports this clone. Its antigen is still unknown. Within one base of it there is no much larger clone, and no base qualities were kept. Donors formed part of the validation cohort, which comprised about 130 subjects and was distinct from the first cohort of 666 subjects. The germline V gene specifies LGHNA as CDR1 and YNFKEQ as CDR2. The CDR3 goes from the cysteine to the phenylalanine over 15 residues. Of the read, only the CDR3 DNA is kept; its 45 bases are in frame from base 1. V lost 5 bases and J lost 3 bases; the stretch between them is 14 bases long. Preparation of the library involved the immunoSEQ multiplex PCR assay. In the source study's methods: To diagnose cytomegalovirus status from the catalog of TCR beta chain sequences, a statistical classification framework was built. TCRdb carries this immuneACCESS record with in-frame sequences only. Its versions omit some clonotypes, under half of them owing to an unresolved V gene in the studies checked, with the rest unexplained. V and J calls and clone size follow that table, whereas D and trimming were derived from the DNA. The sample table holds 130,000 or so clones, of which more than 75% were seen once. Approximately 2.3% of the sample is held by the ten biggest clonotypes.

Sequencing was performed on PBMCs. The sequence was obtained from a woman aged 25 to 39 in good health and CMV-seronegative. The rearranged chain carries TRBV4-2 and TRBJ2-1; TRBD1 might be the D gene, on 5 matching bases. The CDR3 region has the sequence CASSSPGLGYNEQFF. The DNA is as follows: TGTGCCAGCAGCTCCCCAGGGTTAGGCTACAATGAGCAGTTCTTC.